These 2 T cell receptor beta chains were sequenced from one sample in a study of CD4 T cells in relation to SARS-CoV-2 and coronaviruses. Some clones are missing from TCRdb's copy, which holds only in-frame ones; the method was immunoSEQ multiplex PCR. This sample has tens of thousands of clones, with roughly 80% found just once. These TCRs' antigens remain unknown. CD4+ T cells from unexposed donors were obtained before the COVID-19 pandemic (2011-2018). After less than 11 days of culture, CD4+ T cells were isolated. Sequenced material: CD4+ T cells from PBMCs, cultured in vitro. These TCRs come from a human donor in good health.

The rearrangement links TRBV7-9 to TRBJ2-1, with 11 bases identical to TRBD2. The CDR3 runs 19 residues. With V trimmed by 5 bases and J by 1 base, 13 bases remained unmatched. Germline assignment: CDR1 SEHNR and CDR2 FQNEAQ (reference sequence). The chain's CDR3 is CASSALKLAGVLSYNEQFF. The DNA for the CDR3 is TGTGCCAGCAGCGCGCTAAAACTAGCGGGAGTTCTGTCCTACAATGAGCAGTTCTTC.

V is TRBV3-1 (or the pseudogene TRBV3-2) and J is TRBJ1-2, with 7 bases identical to TRBD1. Trimming took 1 base from V and 0 from J; bases not matched to a gene: 2. The CDR3 runs 15 residues. CDR1 and CDR2 from the germline V gene are LGHDT and YNNKEL (reference sequence). The CDR3 is CASSQGGGANYGYTF. In nucleotides, the CDR3 is TGTGCCAGCAGCCAAGGAGGGGGCGCTAACTATGGCTACACCTTC.